Detailed here is one T cell receptor beta chain. Its specificity is not known. CDR1 SGHTA and CDR2 FQGTGA come from the germline V gene. J was trimmed by 2 bases and V by 4 bases; bases with no gene match: 7. The CDR3 is 16 residues long. This record comes from a study of shared clonotypes between healthy human individuals. Findings and caveats of the study: In the sorted subsets, rarefaction showed sequencing was incomplete despite large depth. Across several donors, naive CD4 shared roughly 5%, naive CD8 about 3.2%, memory CD4 2% to 2.5%, memory CD8 more than 0.35%. Donors were few, which limited the genetic and exposure-history diversity represented.

The naive CD8 subset, CD45RO-negative cells positively selected for CCR7, excluded terminally differentiated effector memory CD45RA+ cells. Assay used: immunoSEQ multiplex PCR; TCRdb lists only in-frame clones, some missing. In the table there are roughly 550,000 clones, 95% of which are singletons. Sample: naive CD8+ T cells sorted from blood. The source is a woman in her twenties or thirties in good health. The rearrangement links TRBV7-3 to TRBJ2-1; TRBD1 matches 8 bases. CDR3 DNA: TGTGCCAGCAGCTCGGGACAGGCCTTAACCTACAATGAGCAGTTCTTC. This gives the protein CASSSGQALTYNEQFF.